This TCR beta chain was sequenced during a study of vaccination and CD4 T cells after COVID-19. Study in general: Median draw time for post-COVID samples was roughly 100 days post-diagnosis (range 35 to 161). Cultures that served as controls received a CEFX pool, an HIV-1 Nef pool, or no peptide.

Stated treatment: approximately nine-day PBMC culture with coronavirus spike peptide pools or control peptides (ViraFEST assay). One should note that the unexposed donor's CD4+ T cells were collected before the COVID-19 pandemic (2011-2018). The CDR3 length is 12 residues. Trimming pared 5 bases from V and 7 bases from J, leaving 13 bases between. Germline V gene data show CDR1 as SQVTM and CDR2 as ANQGSEA. Note on this clonotype: Its matching antigen is unknown.

An Oncomine TCR Beta short-read assay was used to sequence the DNA from cultured CD4+ T cells. Genomic DNA extraction was carried out from cultured CD4+ T cells. TCRdb processed the PCR reads anew with MiXCR; each CDR3 protein has one entry. The table lists around 3,000 distinct CDR3 sequences, approximately 28% of them singletons. The sequenced sample was CD4+ T cells from blood, cultured in vitro. The origin of this receptor is a human donor in good health. V usage is TRBV29-1 and J usage is TRBJ2-3; D is undetermined. CDR3 loop: CSVTPILNTQYF. The CDR3 coding sequence is TGCAGCGTTACCCCGATTCTAAATACGCAGTATTTT.